The 28 T cell receptor beta chains below all came from one sample that was sequenced in a study of spatial heterogeneity in lung cancer. Study-level results: Counts that tracked tumor mutation counts were those of expanded intratumoral alpha and beta TCRs.

Time point here: sample taken at primary tumor resection. Their specific antigens are unknown. TCRdb passed the 5' RACE reads through MiXCR, listing each CDR3 protein once. The table has 6,000 to 8,500 distinct CDR3 sequences, around 14% seen once. Sequences were derived from lung tumor tissue, sampled at surgery. The origin of the receptors is a male donor with early-stage non-small cell lung cancer.

This clonotype has at least ten counts. The library was designed around alpha chains, so this beta chain is a stray read whose abundance carries little weight. This rearrangement joins TRBV29-1 to TRBJ2-5; D might be TRBD1 or TRBD2, each matching 5 bases. The V end was cut by 4 bases, the J end by 4 bases, with 13 bases between. The CDR3 is 13 residues long. The V gene's germline CDR1 is SQVTM and CDR2 ANQGSEA. The CDR3 is CSVVLGVGETQYF. The CDR3 nucleotides are TGCAGCGTTGTTCTGGGGGTAGGAGAGACCCAGTACTTC. The full variable domain, completed using reference TRBV29-1 and TRBJ2-5, is SAVISQKPSRDICQRGTSLTIQCQVDSQVTMMFWYRQQPGQSLTLIATANQGSEATYESGFVIDKFPISRPNLTFSTLTVSNMSPEDSSIYLCSVVLGVGETQYFGPGTRLLVL.

This clonotype was counted ten times or more. This beta chain lies outside the target of a library built for alpha chains; its clone size means little. The chain combines TRBV6-1 with TRBJ2-4; D unclear. The CDR3 is made up of 12 amino acids. The ends were cut back, 7 bases at V and 3 bases at J, with 7 bases in the middle. Germline CDR1 is MNHNS and CDR2 is SASEGT. CDR3 in amino acids: CASTSYKNIQYF. The DNA for the CDR3 is TGTGCCAGCACTTCCTACAAAAACATTCAGTACTTC.

This clonotype was picked up many times. Found in a library prepared for alpha chains, this beta chain is an off-target read, and its abundance has little meaning. V is TRBV12-3 or TRBV12-4 and J is TRBJ1-2; TRBD1 agrees at 9 bases. CDR3 length equals 15 residues. V shed 5 bases and J 6 bases; nucleotides not matched to a gene: 10. The CDR3 DNA sequence: TGTGCCAGCAGTAGTACAGGGGGCCGAGTCCATGGCTACACCTTC. Its protein product is CASSSTGGRVHGYTF.

There are a few counts of this clonotype. One end of the junction does not line up with germline, which may come from a read error. In a library made to pick up alpha chains, this beta chain is a stray read with a size that means little. This sequence joins TRBV6-1 and TRBJ2-7; 8 positions agree with TRBD1. Germline CDR1 reads MNHNS; CDR2 reads SASEGT. The CDR3 consists of 12 residues. CDR3 in DNA: TGTGCCAGCAGTGAAGGCAGGGGGCGTAAAGACTTC. Encoded protein: CASSEGRGRKDF.

By its share, this clonotype is medium-sized. Within a library made for alpha chains, this beta chain is off target, and its count is uninformative. The rearrangement joins TRBV20-1 to TRBJ2-1; unclear D gene. Germline lookup yields CDR1 DFQATT and CDR2 SNEGSKA (reference sequence). Between the trimmed V and J ends, which lost 6 bases and 10 bases, there was a span of 13 bases. The CDR3 spans 11 residues. The CDR3 sequence is CSAHGMGEQFF. Here the CDR3 DNA reads TGCAGTGCCCACGGAATGGGGGAGCAGTTCTTC.

This clonotype occurred many times. This beta chain slipped into a library made for alpha chains as a stray read, so its size is not meaningful. The rearrangement uses TRBV20-1 and TRBJ1-4, with 7 bases matching TRBD1. This CDR3 contains 19 residues. Trimming at V came to 6 bases and at J to 13 bases, leaving 32 bases not matched to a gene. Germline assignment: CDR1 DFQATT and CDR2 SNEGSKA (reference sequence). CDR3 amino acids: CSAPMTPGQLSGEAGALFF. Written as DNA, the CDR3 is TGCAGTGCCCCCATGACACCGGGACAGTTGTCCGGGGAGGCCGGTGCACTGTTTTTT.

Turning to this clonotype: A library prepared for alpha chains yielded this beta chain as an off-target read; its size is of little meaning. J is TRBJ1-1 and V is TRBV6-4; D call uncertain. Germline V gives CDR1 MRHNA, CDR2 SNTAGT. The V and J ends lost 6 bases and 4 bases respectively, with 9 bases between them. The CDR3 contains 12 residues. For the CDR3, the DNA is TGTGCCAGCAGGATGACGGGCACTGAAGCTTTCTTT. It translates to CASRMTGTEAFF.

The sample holds many counts of this clonotype. A library prepared for alpha chains yielded this beta chain as an off-target read; its size is of little meaning. V gene TRBV20-1 combines with J gene TRBJ2-3; tentatively, D is TRBD1 or TRBD2 (5 bases each). Per the germline V gene, CDR1 is DFQATT and CDR2 is SNEGSKA (reference sequence). The CDR3 extends over 14 amino acids. Trimming left V 6 bases short and J 2 bases short, with 15 bases between. The CDR3 bases are TGCAGTGCCACAATTAGAGGGGCCACAGATACGCAGTATTTT. It yields the protein CSATIRGATDTQYF.

By frequency in the sample, this clonotype is medium-sized. This beta chain was picked up by a library intended for alpha chains and is off target, so its count carries little meaning. The V gene is TRBV12-3 or TRBV12-4, the J gene TRBJ1-2; possible D gene TRBD1, 6 bases. The V and J ends lost 4 bases and 4 bases respectively, with 10 bases between them. There are 13 residues in the CDR3. The DNA of the CDR3 is TGTGCCAGCAGTTACAGGGAGAGCTATGGCTACACCTTC. It codes for CASSYRESYGYTF.

In its sample, this clonotype was seen many times. This beta chain is a stray read from a library made for alpha chains; its abundance is not meaningful. The chain couples TRBV5-1 to TRBJ2-5, with 12 bases fitting TRBD2. Unmatched junction bases numbered 4, after V lost 4 bases and J lost 3 bases. CDR1 is SGHRS, CDR2 YFSETQ, per germline. This CDR3 spans 15 amino acids. The CDR3: CASSHGLAGKETQYF. In DNA, the CDR3 is TGCGCCAGCAGCCATGGACTAGCGGGGAAAGAGACCCAGTACTTC. Looking up the rest from reference TRBV5-1 and TRBJ2-5 gives the full variable domain: KAGVTQTPRYLIKTRGQQVTLSCSPISGHRSVSWYQQTPGQGLQFLFEYFSETQRNKGNFPGRFSGRQFSNSRSEMNVSTLELGDSALYLCASSHGLAGKETQYFGPGTRLLVL.

With respect to this clonotype: The library was built for alpha chains, so this beta chain is an off-target read and its size means little. The rearrangement uses TRBV20-1 and TRBJ2-5, with unresolved D. V was shortened by 5 bases and J by 4 bases, with 11 bases between the two germline ends. The CDR3 runs 12 residues. Germline V gene data show CDR1 as DFQATT and CDR2 as SNEGSKA (reference sequence). CDR3 residues: CSAVKGGETQYF. The CDR3, as DNA: TGCAGTGCTGTCAAGGGTGGAGAGACCCAGTACTTC.

This clonotype was detected ten times or more. The library was designed around alpha chains, so this beta chain is a stray read whose abundance carries little weight. This sequence joins TRBV7-2 and TRBJ2-1; 8 nucleotides align to TRBD1. V dropped 5 bases and J dropped 1; count of bases not matched to a gene: 4. The germline V gene has CDR1 SGHTA and CDR2 FQGNSA. There are 15 residues in the CDR3. The CDR3 DNA reads TGTGCCAGCAGCCTGGACAGGGCGTCCTACAATGAGCAGTTCTTC. Translation gives CASSLDRASYNEQFF.

Within the sample, this clonotype is large (0.1 to 1%). The library was built for alpha chains, so this beta chain is an off-target read and its size means little. The chain carries TRBV15 and TRBJ1-5, with a weak D call TRBD1 (5 bases). CDR3 length equals 17 residues. In germline, CDR1 is LNHNV, CDR2 YYDKDF (reference sequence). V dropped 3 bases and J dropped 0 bases, with 15 bases sitting between them. In nucleotides, the CDR3 is TGTGCCACCAGCAGGGGCTTCGGACAAAATAGCAATCAGCCCCAGCATTTT. Protein sequence: CATSRGFGQNSNQPQHF.

This clonotype showed up many times. This beta chain is a stray read from a library made for alpha chains; its abundance is not meaningful. J is TRBJ2-7 and V is TRBV28, with D tentatively TRBD1 or TRBD2 (5 bases each). The CDR3 is 13 amino acids. V dropped 6 bases and J dropped 2 bases, with 11 bases sitting between them. Germline V lookup: CDR1 MDHEN, CDR2 SYDVKM. The DNA for the CDR3 is TGTGCCAGCAGAGGGACGGTTACCTACGAGCAGTACGTC. Its protein is CASRGTVTYEQYV.

This clonotype is labeled as medium-sized. A library made for alpha chains picked up this beta chain off target, so its size means little. The chain has TRBV5-6 and TRBJ1-2, with 10 nucleotides matching TRBD1. V gave up 5 bases and J gave up 4 bases; unmatched junction bases: 5. CDR3 length equals 14 residues. From germline, CDR1 is SGHDT and CDR2 YYEEEE. In DNA, the CDR3 is TGTGCCAGCAGGAGACAGGGGGCGAGCTATGGCTACACCTTC. Protein: CASRRQGASYGYTF.

This clonotype is medium-sized within its sample. Relative to the germline gene, one junction end is altered; a read error may explain this. Being off target in a library aimed at alpha chains, this beta chain has a size of little meaning. This chain uses TRBV27 with TRBJ1-2; D unclear. Germline loops: CDR1 MNHEY, CDR2 SMNVEV (reference sequence). The CDR3 consists of 15 residues. The CDR3 DNA is TGTTCCAGCAGTAGAGATAAAGGCGGGTTATTTGGCTACACCTTC. This sequence encodes CSSSRDKGGLFGYTF.

Concerning this clonotype itself: Within a library made for alpha chains, this beta chain is off target, and its count is uninformative. The chain is built from TRBV28 and TRBJ2-7, with D maybe TRBD2 (6 bases). With 2 bases removed from V and 7 bases from J, the gap between germline ends came to 15 bases. This CDR3 spans 14 amino acids. Looked up from germline, CDR1 is MDHEN and CDR2 is SYDVKM. DNA for the CDR3: TGTGCCAGCAGTTTACCCGGGACTTGGTGGGAGCAGTACTTC. It codes for CASSLPGTWWEQYF.

This clonotype was counted many times. Being off target in a library aimed at alpha chains, this beta chain has a size of little meaning. The chain joins TRBV12-2 to TRBJ1-1. TRBV12-2 is given as a pseudogene. This CDR3 has 14 residues. The CDR3 loop reads CASRFGTEGTEAFF. The CDR3 nucleotides are TGTGCAAGTCGCTTTGGTACAGAAGGCACTGAAGCTTTCTTT.

By its share, this clonotype is medium-sized (0.01 to 0.1%). In a library made to pick up alpha chains, this beta chain is a stray read with a size that means little. The chain links TRBV25-1 to TRBJ1-1; D remains unclear. Trimming cost V 2 bases and J 5 bases, with 6 bases left between them. The CDR3 is 12 amino acids. From germline, CDR1 is MGHDK and CDR2 SYGVNS. The CDR3 nucleotides are TGTGCCAGCAGTGAAACTGGGACTGAAGCTTTCTTT. Protein product: CASSETGTEAFF.

This clonotype was detected many times. This beta chain is an unintended read in a library built for alpha chains; its size means little. This rearrangement joins TRBV20-1 to TRBJ2-5; TRBD2 might be the D (6 bases). This CDR3 contains 13 residues. Deletions cut 4 bases from V and 3 bases from J, with 12 bases between. In germline, CDR1 is DFQATT, CDR2 SNEGSKA (reference sequence). CDR3 DNA: TGCAGTGCTAACCCCTGGGGGGAAGAGACCCAGTACTTC. This sequence encodes CSANPWGEETQYF.

In its sample, this clonotype was seen many times. Since the library was made to target alpha chains, this beta chain is a stray read and its abundance is not meaningful. The genes are TRBV27 and TRBJ2-7; the D call may be TRBD1 or TRBD2 (5 bases each). The CDR3 has 15 amino acids. Germline V gene data show CDR1 as MNHEY and CDR2 as SMNVEV (reference sequence). The V end was cut by 3 bases, the J end by 1 base, with 13 bases between. CDR3: CASSLAGTGSYEQYF. The CDR3 region has the DNA TGTGCCAGCAGTTTGGCCGGGACGGGTTCCTACGAGCAGTACTTC.

This clonotype came up many times. This beta chain is an unintended read in a library built for alpha chains; its size means little. The chain is built from TRBV5-6 and TRBJ2-1; the D call may be TRBD1 or TRBD2 (6 bases each). V lost 0 bases and J lost 4, with 14 bases in between. The CDR3 sequence is 16 residues long. The germline V gene encodes CDR1 SGHDT and CDR2 YYEEEE. CDR3 coding DNA: TGTGCCAGCAGCTTGGAAAGGGGGGAGATTTACAATGAGCAGTTCTTC. Translation: CASSLERGEIYNEQFF.

This clonotype was observed many times. Found in a library prepared for alpha chains, this beta chain is an off-target read, and its abundance has little meaning. The chain has TRBV21-1 and TRBJ2-2; TRBD2 reflects the table's D call only, with no check against the DNA. TRBV21-1 is deemed a pseudogene. This CDR3 contains 19 residues. The CDR3 loop reads CASSKEKLSGLLLSGELFF. CDR3 DNA: TGTGCCAGCAGCAAAGAAAAGTTAAGCGGGCTTTTACTTTCCGGGGAGCTGTTTTTT.

Of note for this clonotype: The size of this beta chain means little, since it is a stray read in a library made for alpha chains. The CDR3 sequence is CSAPTSGGRDTQYF. The CDR3 DNA follows: TGCAGCGCTCCGACTAGCGGGGGCCGGGATACGCAGTATTTT. This chain connects TRBV29-1 to TRBJ2-3; 12 nucleotides line up with TRBD2. This CDR3 is built from 14 residues. V lost 7 bases to trimming and J lost 6 bases; unmatched junction nucleotides: 8. CDR1 and CDR2 from the germline V gene are SQVTM and ANQGSEA.

This clonotype appeared a few times. This beta chain represents an off-target read in a library built for alpha chains; its size is of limited meaning. The chain combines TRBV6-4 with TRBJ2-3; a weak D match, TRBD1 (5 bases). Trimming shortened V by 5 bases and J by 6 bases, and 12 bases separated the two germline ends. CDR1 and CDR2 from the germline V gene are MRHNA and SNTAGT. CDR3 size: 13 residues. CDR3 coding DNA: TGTGCCAGCAGTCCTGGCAGGGTGGATACGCAGTATTTT. Amino acids: CASSPGRVDTQYF.

There are a few counts of this clonotype. This beta chain is an unintended read in a library built for alpha chains; its size means little. This chain links TRBV28 with TRBJ2-6; D tentatively fits TRBD1 or TRBD2 (5 bases each). Germline V gene lookup returns CDR1 MDHEN and CDR2 SYDVKM. The V and J ends lost 5 bases and 1 base respectively, with 15 bases between them. The CDR3 sequence is 17 residues long. The CDR3 loop is CASSAGTRGSGANVLTF. The CDR3, as DNA: TGTGCCAGCAGTGCCGGGACGAGAGGGTCTGGGGCCAACGTCCTGACTTTC.

This clonotype was observed many times. For a library built for alpha chains, this beta chain is a stray read; little rests on its size. The V and J genes are TRBV12-3 or TRBV12-4 and TRBJ1-1; TRBD1 agrees at 9 bases. V shed 6 bases, J shed 4 bases, and the junction held 9 bases outside the gene matches. This CDR3 has 15 amino acids. CDR3 nucleotide sequence: TGTGCCAGCAGGCGCGCGGGACAGGGTGGCACTGAAGCTTTCTTT. As protein: CASRRAGQGGTEAFF.

This clonotype is termed medium-sized. In a library made to pick up alpha chains, this beta chain is a stray read with a size that means little. The rearrangement joins TRBV10-3 to TRBJ2-7; TRBD1 is a possible D gene (6 bases). Trimming removed 2 bases at V and 7 bases at J, with 15 bases between. Per germline, CDR1 ENHRY and CDR2 SYGVKD. This CDR3 is built from 14 residues. The CDR3 DNA follows: TGTGCCATCAGTGAGGTTTCAGGGGTTCGGGAGCAGTACGTC. Protein sequence: CAISEVSGVREQYV.